This T cell receptor beta chain originates from a study of CD8 T cells in Susac syndrome. The V end lost 1 base, the J end lost 5 bases, and 14 bases lay between the germline ends. The length of the CDR3 is 15 residues. Germline lookup yields CDR1 MDHEN and CDR2 SYDVKM. This clonotype was found once. Treatment-naive patients with stable or active relapsing-remitting disease were the multiple sclerosis controls. The CD8+ and CD4+ T cells were isolated magnetically using a negative isolation approach, whereas the TEMRA cells were enriched by FACS. Random-hexamer reverse transcription was applied to about 0.5 to 1 ug RNA. Amplification of TCR beta CDR3 spanned 54 Vbeta and 13 Jbeta via immunoSEQ multiplex PCR. TCRdb processed the immunoSEQ multiplex PCR reads anew with MiXCR; each CDR3 protein has one entry. The table has about 200,000 distinct CDR3 sequences, nearly 97% seen once.

This TCR came from a human donor with multiple sclerosis. The material sequenced was CD4+ T cells from PBMCs. This chain connects TRBV28 to TRBJ1-2; a weak D match, TRBD1 (6 bases). CDR3 DNA: TGTGCCAGCAGTTTATTGGGCCGGACAGCTTATGGCTACACCTTC. Its protein is CASSLLGRTAYGYTF.